A single sample is the source of the 3 T cell receptor beta chains below, sequenced in a study of OX40 agonist ivuxolimab in advanced cancers. Here immunoSEQ multiplex PCR was the method, and the copy in TCRdb shows in-frame clones only, minus some. The table has some 69,000 clones, approximately 86% seen once. The sequencing here drew on CD4+ or CD8+ T cells sorted from blood, taken in a trial of the OX40 agonist ivuxolimab. These receptors came from an adult with an advanced solid tumor such as melanoma, head and neck, liver or kidney cancer.

The rearrangement uses TRBV11-3 and TRBJ2-7; perhaps D is TRBD1 or TRBD2 (6 bases each). CDR3 size: 14 residues. V shed 7 bases and J shed 5 bases, with 18 bases lying between them. The V gene's germline CDR1 is SGHNT and CDR2 YENEEA. The CDR3 nucleotides are TGTGCCAGCACCCCCCTCGGGGGCTTCGACGAGCAGTACTTC. Its translation: CASTPLGGFDEQYF. The whole variable domain, remainder taken from reference TRBV11-3 and TRBJ2-7, is EAGVVQSPRYKIIEKKQPVAFWCNPISGHNTLYWYLQNLGQGPELLIRYENEEAVDDSQLPKDRFSAERLKGVDSTLKIQPAELGDSAVYLCASTPLGGFDEQYFGPGTRLTVT.

The CDR3 sequence is CASSPGTAKNIQYF. DNA of the CDR3: TGTGCCAGCAGCCCCGGGACAGCTAAAAACATTCAGTACTTC. This rearrangement joins TRBV6-1 to TRBJ2-4; TRBD1 matches 7 bases. From germline, CDR1 is MNHNS and CDR2 SASEGT. The ends lost 6 bases at V and 4 bases at J; junction bases unmatched: 6. The CDR3 consists of 14 residues.

CDR3 in DNA: TGTGCCAGCAGTCAGACACCAGGGCCAGCCAAAAACATTCAGTACTTC. Protein: CASSQTPGPAKNIQYF. This rearrangement joins TRBV2 to TRBJ2-4, with D maybe TRBD1 (5 bases). The germline V gene encodes CDR1 SNHLY and CDR2 FYNNEI. Trimming took off 5 bases at V and 0 bases at J, with 14 bases between the two ends. This CDR3 has 16 residues.